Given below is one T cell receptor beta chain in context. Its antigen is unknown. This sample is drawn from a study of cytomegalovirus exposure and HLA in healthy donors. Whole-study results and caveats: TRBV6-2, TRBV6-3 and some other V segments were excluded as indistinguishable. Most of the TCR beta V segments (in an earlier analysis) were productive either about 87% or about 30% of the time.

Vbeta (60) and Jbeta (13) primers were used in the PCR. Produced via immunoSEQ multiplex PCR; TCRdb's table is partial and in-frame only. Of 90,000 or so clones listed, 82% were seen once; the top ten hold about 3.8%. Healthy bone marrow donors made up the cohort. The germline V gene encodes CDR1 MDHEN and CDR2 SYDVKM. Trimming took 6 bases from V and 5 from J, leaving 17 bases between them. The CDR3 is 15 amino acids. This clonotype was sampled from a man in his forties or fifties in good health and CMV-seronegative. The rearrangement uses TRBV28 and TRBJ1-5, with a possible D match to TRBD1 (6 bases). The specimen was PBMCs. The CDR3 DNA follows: TGTGCCAGCAGCCGCGGAGGGGGAGGGGATCAGCCCCAGCATTTT. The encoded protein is CASSRGGGGDQPQHF.